Below are 29 T cell receptor beta chains sequenced from a single sample in a study of control samples from healthy donors and cancer patients. The table came from immunoSEQ multiplex PCR; TCRdb's copy has only in-frame clones and leaves some out. This table has approximately 89,000 clones, roughly 86% appearing once. The sample consisted of blood. These receptors originate from a man aged 25-45 years in good health.

This rearrangement joins TRBV18 to TRBJ2-5; D not certain. The V and J ends lost 0 bases and 4 bases respectively, with 6 bases between them. This CDR3 spans 13 amino acids. Germline CDR1 reads KGHSH; CDR2 reads LQKENI. CDR3 sequence reads: CASSPPTGETQYF. The CDR3 nucleotides read TGTGCCAGCTCACCACCGACGGGAGAGACCCAGTACTTC.

The J gene is TRBJ2-1, the V gene TRBV4-1; TRBD2 matches at 10 bases. The trim removed 0 bases at V and 8 bases at J, leaving 10 bases unmatched. This CDR3 comprises 17 residues. The germline V gene encodes CDR1 MGHRA and CDR2 YSYEKL. The chain's CDR3 is CASSQDPSGGGADEQFF. The CDR3 DNA reads TGCGCCAGCAGCCAAGATCCTAGCGGGGGAGGCGCCGATGAGCAGTTCTTC.

The chain uses TRBV29-1 and TRBJ2-5; D gene unclear. The CDR3 consists of 14 residues. Germline assignment: CDR1 SQVTM and CDR2 ANQGSEA. Trimming cost V 7 bases and J 3 bases, with 18 bases left between them. CDR3 sequence reads: CSADLHGLKETQYF. The DNA for the CDR3 is TGCAGCGCGGACCTACACGGATTAAAAGAGACCCAGTACTTC.

This rearrangement joins TRBV27 to TRBJ1-5; TRBD1 is a possible D gene (6 bases). Per germline, CDR1 MNHEY and CDR2 SMNVEV (reference sequence). Trimming took off 6 bases at V and 3 bases at J, with 12 bases between the two ends. This CDR3 is built from 14 residues. In DNA, the CDR3 is TGTGCCAGCAGCCCGCAGGGGTACAATCAGCCCCAGCATTTT. Translating gives CASSPQGYNQPQHF.

V gene TRBV25-1 combines with J gene TRBJ2-1, with D possibly matching TRBD2 (6 bases). CDR3 length: 14 residues. In germline, CDR1 is MGHDK, CDR2 SYGVNS. V lost 2 bases and J lost 8, with 13 bases in between. The CDR3 protein is CASSEVGGGYEQFF. In nucleotides, the CDR3 is TGTGCCAGCAGTGAAGTGGGAGGTGGGTATGAGCAGTTCTTC.

The chain employs TRBV7-3 and TRBJ2-3; 10 bases align to TRBD1. The CDR3 is 15 amino acids. The junction had 4 bases not matched to a gene; V was cut back by 5 bases and J by 2 bases. Looked up from germline, CDR1 is SGHTA and CDR2 is FQGTGA. DNA of the CDR3: TGTGCCAGCAGCCTGGGACAGGGGCACACAGATACGCAGTATTTT. It translates to CASSLGQGHTDTQYF.

V gene TRBV5-6 combines with J gene TRBJ1-2; no reliable D call. V gave up 0 bases and J gave up 8 bases, with 14 bases separating them. Germline CDR1 reads SGHDT; CDR2 reads YYEEEE. The length of the CDR3 is 14 residues. CDR3 nucleotides: TGTGCCAGCAGCTTGGCTCGACCGCCCGTGGGCTACACCTTC. It specifies CASSLARPPVGYTF.

The chain has TRBV7-3 and TRBJ1-1; tentatively, D is TRBD1 (5 bases). This CDR3 has 14 amino acids. Trimming removed 5 bases at V and 4 bases at J, with 14 bases between. Germline V CDR1 and CDR2: SGHTA, FQGTGA. The CDR3 sequence: CASSPHGGGTEAFF. The CDR3 DNA is TGTGCCAGCAGCCCGCACGGGGGGGGCACTGAAGCTTTCTTT.

The chain couples TRBV9 to TRBJ2-7, with D perhaps TRBD2 (7 bases). The V end was cut by 0 bases, the J end by 4 bases, with 14 bases between. The CDR3 has 15 residues. The germline CDR1 and CDR2 sequences are SGDLS and YYNGEE. CDR3 in amino acids: CASSVEGGAAYEQYF. In DNA form, the CDR3 reads TGTGCCAGCAGCGTAGAAGGGGGGGCAGCTTACGAGCAGTACTTC.

The genes are TRBV5-1 and TRBJ1-5; D gene uncertain. Germline values: CDR1 SGHRS, CDR2 YFSETQ. The V gene lost 0 bases and the J gene lost 2 bases, with 15 bases spanning the gap. The CDR3 runs 17 residues. The CDR3 DNA is TGCGCCAGCAGCTTGGCCCCCTCGAATAGGGGCAATCAGCCCCAGCATTTT. Translated: CASSLAPSNRGNQPQHF.

The genes are TRBV5-4 and TRBJ2-2; tentative D call: TRBD2 (6 bases). Trimming left V 4 bases short and J 0 bases short, with 10 bases between. Germline V gives CDR1 SGHNT, CDR2 YYREEE (reference sequence). This CDR3 spans 15 amino acids. The CDR3 sequence: CASSPGTANTGELFF. CDR3 nucleotides: TGTGCCAGCAGCCCCGGGACTGCGAACACCGGGGAGCTGTTTTTT.

The J gene is TRBJ2-7, the V gene TRBV12-3 or TRBV12-4; D unresolved. This CDR3 comprises 12 residues. Trimming shortened V by 7 bases and J by 3 bases, and 10 bases separated the two germline ends. CDR3 loop: CASTNDLYEQYF. In DNA form, the CDR3 reads TGTGCCAGCACCAACGACCTCTACGAGCAGTACTTC.

The chain employs TRBV24-1 and TRBJ1-2, with D possibly matching TRBD1 (6 bases). The germline V gene has CDR1 KGHDR and CDR2 SFDVKD. The CDR3 runs to 11 residues. Deletions cut 4 bases from V and 8 bases from J, with 7 bases between. CDR3 loop: CATSEGGGYTF. As DNA, the CDR3 is TGTGCCACCAGTGAGGGGGGCGGCTACACCTTC.

This clone has just one count. J is TRBJ2-3 and V is TRBV7-8, with D unresolved. Trimming left V 0 bases short and J 4 bases short, with 5 bases between. CDR3 length: 13 residues. Germline V lookup: CDR1 SGHVS, CDR2 FQNEAQ. CDR3 protein: CASSLAGPDTQYF. The CDR3 DNA sequence: TGTGCCAGCAGCTTAGCGGGCCCAGATACGCAGTATTTT.

This chain connects TRBV5-6 to TRBJ1-6; TRBD1 agrees at 8 bases. Trimming at V came to 6 bases and at J to 5 bases, leaving 7 bases not matched to a gene. The CDR3 loop spans 15 amino acids. Germline CDR1 SGHDT, CDR2 YYEEEE. The CDR3 DNA is TGTGCCAGCAAAGGCCAGGGACAGGATAATTCACCCCTCCACTTT. It translates to CASKGQGQDNSPLHF.

This chain links TRBV30 with TRBJ1-6, with D unresolved. Deletions cut 4 bases from V and 4 bases from J, with 14 bases between. Germline V gene data show CDR1 as GTSNPN and CDR2 as SVGIG (reference sequence). This CDR3 spans 15 amino acids. The CDR3 bases are TGTGCCTGGACCCTAGGAGGATTTTATAATTCACCCCTCCACTTT. Translation gives CAWTLGGFYNSPLHF.

The chain carries TRBV18 and TRBJ1-2; the match to TRBD1 covers 7 bases. The CDR3 has 15 residues. The germline V gene has CDR1 KGHSH and CDR2 LQKENI. J lost 3 bases, V lost 2 bases, and 6 bases had no gene match. The CDR3 loop reads CASSPSRGGDYGYTF. DNA for the CDR3: TGTGCCAGCTCACCATCCCGAGGGGGCGACTATGGCTACACCTTC.

CDR3 amino acids: CASTWGAVGELFF. The CDR3, as DNA: TGTGCCAGCACCTGGGGGGCTGTCGGGGAGCTGTTTTTT. J is TRBJ2-2 and V is TRBV2; D may correspond to TRBD1 or TRBD2 (6 bases each). The germline CDR1 and CDR2 sequences are SNHLY and FYNNEI. This CDR3 has 13 amino acids. V was clipped by 7 bases and J by 7 bases, with 13 bases between them.

V and J are TRBV12-3 or TRBV12-4 and TRBJ1-2; D gene uncertain. The CDR3 has 13 residues. V was pared by 1 base and J by 4 bases, with 7 bases between. CDR3 in amino acids: CASSLDPRYGYTF. The CDR3 DNA is TGTGCCAGCAGTTTAGATCCCCGCTATGGCTACACCTTC.

The gene calls are TRBV19 and TRBJ1-5, with D perhaps matching TRBD1 (6 bases). CDR1 is LNHDA, CDR2 SQIVND, per germline (reference sequence). This CDR3 is 16 amino acids long. V was pared by 2 bases and J by 2 bases, with 13 bases between. The CDR3 loop reads CASSISQGGGNQPQHF. The CDR3 bases are TGTGCCAGTAGTATATCTCAAGGGGGGGGCAATCAGCCCCAGCATTTT.

The chain combines TRBV6-5 with TRBJ1-2; D is perhaps TRBD1 (5 bases). The length of the CDR3 is 12 residues. The germline V and J ends were trimmed by 6 bases and 5 bases, with 10 bases remaining between them. Per the germline V gene, CDR1 is MNHEY and CDR2 is SVGAGI. The CDR3 sequence is CASRGLTYGYTF. The CDR3 nucleotides are TGTGCCAGCAGGGGACTGACTTATGGCTACACCTTC.

This rearrangement joins TRBV30 to TRBJ1-1; TRBD1 might be the D (6 bases). The V gene lost 0 bases and the J gene lost 0 bases, with 11 bases spanning the gap. The CDR3 is 15 residues long. CDR1 is GTSNPN, CDR2 SVGIG, per germline (reference sequence). As DNA, the CDR3 is TGTGCCTGGAGTGTACAAGGGGGTATGAACACTGAAGCTTTCTTT. Translated, it gives CAWSVQGGMNTEAFF.

The CDR3 DNA reads as TGTGCCAGTAAGGACAGACCGAACACTGAAGCTTTCTTT. This codes for CASKDRPNTEAFF. The genes are TRBV19 and TRBJ1-1, with D maybe TRBD1 (6 bases). CDR1 and CDR2 (germline): LNHDA, SQIVND (reference sequence). V lost 7 bases, J lost 1 base, and 10 bases lay in between. The CDR3 contains 13 residues.

The rearrangement links TRBV19 to TRBJ1-2; TRBD1 is a possible D gene (5 bases). CDR3 length: 14 residues. Trimming removed 9 bases from V and 5 bases from J, with 19 bases in between. Germline V gives CDR1 LNHDA, CDR2 SQIVND (reference sequence). The CDR3 bases are TGTGCCAGCCATGGGACGGAGGAATATTATGGCTACACCTTC. Its translation: CASHGTEEYYGYTF.

The chain couples TRBV7-9 to TRBJ1-2, with 8 bases identical to TRBD1. The CDR3 length is 17 residues. Germline CDR1 reads SEHNR; CDR2 reads FQNEAQ (reference sequence). Losses at the gene ends were 6 bases for V and 2 bases for J; bases not matched to a gene: 14. The CDR3 DNA reads as TGTGCCAGCAGGCAAGACACAGGGGGAGTCCACAACTATGGCTACACCTTC. Protein sequence: CASRQDTGGVHNYGYTF.

The chain joins TRBV5-1 to TRBJ1-3; 8 bases agree with TRBD1. CDR1 and CDR2 (germline): SGHRS, YFSETQ. Germline trimming cut 2 bases from V and 4 bases from J; bases unmatched to any gene: 8. CDR3 length equals 16 residues. The CDR3 reads CASSLNGQGAGNTIYF. CDR3 nucleotides: TGCGCCAGCAGCTTAAACGGACAGGGTGCAGGAAACACCATATATTTT.

The J gene is TRBJ2-7, the V gene TRBV19; 7 nucleotides line up with TRBD1. V shed 3 bases and J 3 bases; nucleotides not matched to a gene: 5. Germline V gives CDR1 LNHDA, CDR2 SQIVND (reference sequence). This CDR3 region has 14 residues. This chain's CDR3 is CASSIGTEGYEQYF. CDR3 DNA sequence: TGTGCCAGTAGTATCGGGACAGAGGGCTACGAGCAGTACTTC.

The gene calls are TRBV7-2 and TRBJ2-1; D is unresolved. The CDR3 spans 14 residues. The V end was cut by 1 base, the J end by 4 bases, with 8 bases between. Germline loops: CDR1 SGHTA, CDR2 FQGNSA. The CDR3 DNA sequence: TGTGCCAGCAGCTTAGACCCTTCATACAATGAGCAGTTCTTC. Residues: CASSLDPSYNEQFF.

The CDR3 nucleotides are TGTGCCAGCAGCCGACAACAGGGATCCTACGAGCAGTACTTC. Protein product: CASSRQQGSYEQYF. This chain links TRBV7-9 with TRBJ2-7; D may be TRBD1 (6 bases). V was clipped by 5 bases and J by 1 base, with 12 bases between them. This CDR3 region has 14 residues. Germline CDR1 SEHNR, CDR2 FQNEAQ (reference sequence).